The clone carrying this T cell receptor (beta chain) was counted a few times. This record belongs to a study of sequential checkpoint blockade in melanoma. Study-wide background: Arm A got nivolumab then ipilimumab; arm B the reverse, 1:1. Maintenance nivolumab came after either treatment sequence.

Looked up from germline, CDR1 is MRHNA and CDR2 is SNTAGT. CDR3 length equals 15 residues. The V gene lost 2 bases and the J gene lost 0 bases, with 5 bases spanning the gap. Noted treatment: randomized to nivolumab then ipilimumab (arm A) or the reverse (arm B). Patients had received no earlier DNA-damaging chemotherapy. PBMC sorting kept live CD3+CD8+ cells without CD19 or CD56. The repertoire was sequenced with immunoSEQ multiplex PCR; TCRdb's copy has only in-frame clones and lacks some. Here the sample spans under 40,000 clones, 70% to 90% being singletons. The gene calls are TRBV6-4 and TRBJ2-6, with D unresolved. The specimen was CD8+ T cells sorted from blood (inferred from file names), collected from a patient given nivolumab and ipilimumab in sequence. The TCR was taken from a human donor with melanoma. The CDR3 DNA sequence: TGTGCCAGCAGTGACCCCCGCTCTGGGGCCAACGTCCTGACTTTC. This encodes CASSDPRSGANVLTF.